This entry lists 14 T cell receptor beta chains sequenced from one sample in a study of shared T cell receptors in the human thymus. Method: immunoSEQ multiplex PCR; TCRdb's copy keeps in-frame clones and lacks some. The sample yields almost 550,000 clones, about four fifths seen once. This same sample was also taken into another study, of human thymus T cells.

Sequencing was performed on thymocytes. The receptors here all came from a boy under two years old with a congenital heart defect.

The genes are TRBV4-3 and TRBJ2-7, with D maybe TRBD2 (5 bases). Trimming cost V 3 bases and J 2 bases, with 17 bases left between them. The germline gives CDR1 LGHNA, CDR2 YSLEER. This CDR3 is built from 16 residues. In DNA form, the CDR3 reads TGCGCCAGCAGCCAGGGCTCTGGCGGGTTAACCTACGAGCAGTACTTC. Its translation: CASSQGSGGLTYEQYF.

The gene calls are TRBV4-2 and TRBJ2-2; 9 bases line up with TRBD1. V lost 4 bases and J lost 5; bases outside the gene matches: 17. Germline V gene data show CDR1 as LGHNA and CDR2 as YNFKEQ. This CDR3 has 19 residues. The CDR3 DNA sequence: TGTGCCAGCAGCCTCCTCCTGGTCGGGGGACAGGGAGAAACCGGGGAGCTGTTTTTT. Amino acids: CASSLLLVGGQGETGELFF.

This chain joins TRBV7-3 and TRBJ2-1; possibly TRBD2 for D (5 bases). Trimming left V 5 bases short and J 0 bases short, with 8 bases between. The CDR3 is made up of 14 amino acids. CDR1 is SGHTA, CDR2 FQGTGA, per germline. CDR3 residues: CASSGRDSYNEQFF. DNA for the CDR3: TGTGCCAGCAGCGGCCGGGACTCCTACAATGAGCAGTTCTTC.

This clone was counted a single time. This rearrangement joins TRBV5-6 to TRBJ2-6, with D maybe TRBD1 (6 bases). CDR1 and CDR2 (germline): SGHDT, YYEEEE. V lost 0 bases and J lost 0, with 16 bases in between. This CDR3 contains 19 residues. CDR3 loop: CASSLGRRGQISGANVLTF. Here the CDR3 DNA reads TGTGCCAGCAGCTTGGGGCGCAGGGGCCAAATCTCTGGGGCCAACGTCCTGACTTTC.

The V and J genes are TRBV5-1 and TRBJ2-3, with a possible D match to TRBD1 (6 bases). This CDR3 is 19 amino acids long. V shed 0 bases and J shed 0 bases, with 20 bases lying between them. Germline values: CDR1 SGHRS, CDR2 YFSETQ. The CDR3 loop is CASSLGTVGGPTSTDTQYF. The CDR3 DNA reads TGCGCCAGCAGCTTGGGGACAGTGGGTGGCCCTACTAGCACAGATACGCAGTATTTT.

The chain recombines TRBV16 with TRBJ1-5; D uncertain. V was trimmed by 2 bases and J by 4 bases, leaving 12 bases between them. Germline V CDR1 and CDR2: KGHSY, FQNENV. The CDR3 extends over 15 amino acids. In DNA, the CDR3 is TGTGCCAGCAGCCAAGAGATCGGAGATAATCAGCCCCAGCATTTT. Translating it yields CASSQEIGDNQPQHF.

This rearrangement joins TRBV11-1 to TRBJ2-2; 14 positions agree with TRBD2. Germline assignment: CDR1 SGHAT and CDR2 FQDESV (reference sequence). V lost 5 bases, J lost 3 bases, and 11 bases stayed unmatched. CDR3 length equals 19 residues. CDR3 in DNA: TGTGCCAGCAGCCCTAACGGGACTAGCGGGAGATGCGACACCGGGGAGCTGTTTTTT. Translation gives CASSPNGTSGRCDTGELFF.

The gene calls are TRBV6-1 and TRBJ1-2; weak D call: TRBD1 (6 bases). The germline V and J ends were trimmed by 5 bases and 4 bases, with 11 bases remaining between them. Germline CDR1 is MNHNS and CDR2 is SASEGT. The CDR3 is 13 residues long. CDR3 sequence: CASSTQGLYGYTF. Written as DNA, the CDR3 is TGTGCCAGCAGTACACAGGGTCTCTATGGCTACACCTTC.

The V gene is TRBV27, the J gene TRBJ2-7; 7 bases map to TRBD2. The CDR3 contains 17 residues. Per the germline V gene, CDR1 is MNHEY and CDR2 is SMNVEV (reference sequence). With V trimmed by 7 bases and J by 0 bases, 15 bases remained unmatched. The CDR3 reads CASIGRERSLGSYEQYF. CDR3 DNA: TGTGCCAGCATTGGGCGGGAGCGGTCCTTGGGCTCCTACGAGCAGTACTTC.

This sequence joins TRBV13 and TRBJ2-2; 11 bases match TRBD2. V lost 7 bases, J lost 7 bases, and 14 bases stayed unmatched. The CDR3 has 17 residues. CDR1 is PRHDT and CDR2 is FYEKMQ in the germline V gene (reference sequence). CDR3 in amino acids: CASMDKVLAGGIGELFF. CDR3 coding DNA: TGTGCCAGCATGGATAAGGTGCTAGCGGGAGGAATCGGGGAGCTGTTTTTT.

A single count supports this clone. V is TRBV5-6 and J is TRBJ2-5; tentatively, D is TRBD2 (6 bases). Germline V lookup: CDR1 SGHDT, CDR2 YYEEEE. The CDR3 loop spans 16 amino acids. V was pared by 3 bases and J by 9 bases, with 24 bases between. As DNA, the CDR3 is TGTGCCAGCAGCTCCCTCCGGGACTCCCTGCCCGGGGCCCAGTACTTC. This translates into CASSSLRDSLPGAQYF. Full variable domain (outside the CDR3, taken from reference TRBV5-6 and TRBJ2-5): DAGVTQSPTHLIKTRGQQVTLRCSPKSGHDTVSWYQQALGQGPQFIFQYYEEEERQRGNFPDRFSGHQFPNYSSELNVNALLLGDSALYLCASSSLRDSLPGAQYFGPGTRLLVL.

The V and J genes are TRBV7-6 and TRBJ2-7; TRBD2 matches at 8 bases. Germline V gene sequence: CDR1 SGHVS, CDR2 FNYEAQ. V was pared by 5 bases and J by 11 bases, with 17 bases of the junction left unmatched. The CDR3 length is 15 residues. CDR3 nucleotide sequence: TGTGCCAGCAGCCTTGACGTCAGCGGGAGATTTCAAAAGTACTTC. This codes for CASSLDVSGRFQKYF.

The chain combines TRBV11-2 with TRBJ1-1; maybe TRBD1 (6 bases). The CDR3 is made up of 16 amino acids. Trimming stripped 1 base from V and 1 base from J, with 13 bases between. Germline CDR1 and CDR2: SGHAT and FQNNGV. The CDR3, as DNA: TGTGCCAGCAGCTTAGGGGACACCCACAAGAACACTGAAGCTTTCTTT. Its protein is CASSLGDTHKNTEAFF. Based on the CDR3 plus reference TRBV11-2 and TRBJ1-1, the full variable domain is EAGVAQSPRYKIIEKRQSVAFWCNPISGHATLYWYQQILGQGPKLLIQFQNNGVVDDSQLPKDRFSAERLKGVDSTLKIQPAKLEDSAVYLCASSLGDTHKNTEAFFGQGTRLTVV.

The rearrangement links TRBV25-1 to TRBJ1-2; TRBD1 aligns across 7 bases. There are 14 residues in the CDR3. CDR1 MGHDK and CDR2 SYGVNS come from the germline V gene. V dropped 6 bases and J dropped 0; count of bases not matched to a gene: 4. The CDR3: CASRRTGPNYGYTF. The DNA for the CDR3 is TGTGCCAGCAGGAGGACAGGACCTAACTATGGCTACACCTTC.